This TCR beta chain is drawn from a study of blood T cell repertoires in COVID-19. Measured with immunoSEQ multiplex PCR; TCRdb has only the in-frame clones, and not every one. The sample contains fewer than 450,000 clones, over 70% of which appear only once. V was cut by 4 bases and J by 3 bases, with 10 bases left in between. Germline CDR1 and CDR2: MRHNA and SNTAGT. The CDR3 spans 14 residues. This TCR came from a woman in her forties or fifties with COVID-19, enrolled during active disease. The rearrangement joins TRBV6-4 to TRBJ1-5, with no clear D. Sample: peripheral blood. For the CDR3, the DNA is TGTGCCAGCAGTGCGGAGGCATCCAATCAGCCCCAGCATTTT. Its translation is CASSAEASNQPQHF.